The 23 T cell receptor beta chains presented below share a single source sample, sequenced in a study of cytotoxic CD8 clonotypes in ibrutinib-treated CLL. Profiling relied on immunoSEQ multiplex PCR, and the TCRdb table lists in-frame clones only, not all of them. The sample includes almost 250,000 clones, under 75% of them seen just once. The sample in question was PBMCs, obtained after 24 months of ibrutinib treatment. The receptors were gathered from a human donor with chronic lymphocytic leukemia.

The genes are TRBV5-1 and TRBJ2-5, with a weak D call TRBD1 (6 bases). The germline V gene encodes CDR1 SGHRS and CDR2 YFSETQ. V lost 0 bases, J lost 2 bases, and 14 bases lay in between. The CDR3 spans 16 residues. The CDR3 DNA reads as TGCGCCAGCAGCTTGGGGCTAAGCAGGGGTCAAGAGACCCAGTACTTC. Encoded protein: CASSLGLSRGQETQYF. Combining the CDR3 with reference TRBV5-1 and TRBJ2-5 gives the whole variable domain KAGVTQTPRYLIKTRGQQVTLSCSPISGHRSVSWYQQTPGQGLQFLFEYFSETQRNKGNFPGRFSGRQFSNSRSEMNVSTLELGDSALYLCASSLGLSRGQETQYFGPGTRLLVL.

The rearrangement links TRBV18 to TRBJ2-7; D not certain. Germline CDR1 and CDR2: KGHSH and LQKENI. This CDR3 contains 11 residues. The V end was cut by 5 bases, the J end by 4 bases, with 6 bases between. The CDR3 reads CASSSNYEQYF. The CDR3 bases are TGTGCCAGCTCATCAAATTACGAGCAGTACTTC. The full variable domain, completed using reference TRBV18 and TRBJ2-7, is NAGVMQNPRHLVRRRGQEARLRCSPMKGHSHVYWYRQLPEEGLKFMVYLQKENIIDESGMPKERFSAEFPKEGPSILRIQQVVRGDSAAYFCASSSNYEQYFGPGTRLTVT.

This clone was counted only a few times. The junction departs from the called germline gene at one end, perhaps through a read error. V usage is TRBV20-1 and J usage is TRBJ2-7; 7 nucleotides line up with TRBD1. Germline V lookup: CDR1 DFQATT, CDR2 SNEGSKA (reference sequence). The CDR3 runs to 11 residues. The DNA for the CDR3 is TGTTCGGTGGGGGACAGCTACGAGCAGTACTTC. It yields the protein CSVGDSYEQYF.

V usage is TRBV7-9 and J usage is TRBJ2-5, with D maybe TRBD1 (5 bases). Germline values: CDR1 SEHNR, CDR2 FQNEAQ (reference sequence). The V gene lost 0 bases and the J gene lost 0 bases, with 8 bases spanning the gap. CDR3 length: 15 residues. CDR3 sequence (DNA): TGTGCCAGCAGCTTAGCGCAGGGAAACCAAGAGACCCAGTACTTC. This encodes CASSLAQGNQETQYF.

The chain links TRBV11-3 to TRBJ2-7, with 7 bases lining up with TRBD1. The germline gives CDR1 SGHNT, CDR2 YENEEA. The length of the CDR3 is 14 residues. V lost 3 bases, J lost 0 bases, and 2 bases stayed unmatched. The CDR3 protein is CASSLGQSSYEQYF. The CDR3 coding sequence is TGTGCCAGCAGCTTGGGACAGTCCTCCTACGAGCAGTACTTC.

This rearrangement joins TRBV6-5 to TRBJ2-7, with D perhaps matching TRBD1 or TRBD2 (5 bases each). V lost 4 bases to trimming and J lost 1 base, with 11 bases between them. The CDR3 loop spans 14 amino acids. Germline CDR1 reads MNHEY; CDR2 reads SVGAGI. CDR3 region: CASSSRGDSYEQYF. The CDR3 DNA reads as TGTGCCAGCAGTTCCCGGGGCGATTCCTACGAGCAGTACTTC.

This clone was detected only a few times. This rearrangement joins TRBV23-1 to TRBJ2-1; 9 bases are a match to TRBD1. TRBV23-1 is given ORF status, its function remaining uncertain. With 9 bases clipped from V and 7 bases from J, the junction kept 25 bases outside the gene matches. The length of the CDR3 is 19 residues. The CDR3: CASWHPQGALGKGLNEQFF. Here the CDR3 DNA reads TGCGCCAGTTGGCACCCACAGGGGGCGCTTGGAAAGGGATTAAATGAGCAGTTCTTC.

The chain has TRBV4-3 and TRBJ2-1; 8 positions match TRBD1. The V gene's germline CDR1 is LGHNA and CDR2 YSLEER. CDR3 length equals 16 residues. J was trimmed by 9 bases and V by 4 bases; bases with no gene match: 14. The CDR3 loop reads CASSRLFGQGAFEQFF. The CDR3 nucleotides are TGCGCCAGCAGCCGATTGTTTGGGCAGGGGGCGTTTGAGCAGTTCTTC.

This chain connects TRBV19 to TRBJ2-7, with 7 bases that match TRBD1. This CDR3 contains 13 residues. The trim removed 3 bases at V and 3 bases at J, leaving 2 bases unmatched. Germline V CDR1 and CDR2: LNHDA, SQIVND (reference sequence). The CDR3 region is CASSIGTDYEQYF. CDR3 coding DNA: TGTGCCAGTAGTATCGGGACAGACTACGAGCAGTACTTC.

The V gene is TRBV23-1, the J gene TRBJ2-1; the match to TRBD2 covers 9 bases. TRBV23-1 is recorded as an ORF, its role being uncertain. CDR3 length: 18 amino acids. Germline trimming cut 1 base from V and 2 bases from J; bases unmatched to any gene: 9. The CDR3 coding sequence is TGCGCCAGCAGTCAATTTTCGCAGGGGACTAGCCCCTACAATGAGCAGTTCTTC. This encodes CASSQFSQGTSPYNEQFF.

This clone was seen once. The chain joins TRBV11-2 to TRBJ2-4; TRBD2 matches at 7 bases. Germline CDR1 reads SGHAT; CDR2 reads FQNNGV. There are 13 residues in the CDR3. V trimming: 5 bases; J trimming: 7 bases; junction bases outside the gene matches: 5. CDR3 DNA: TGTGCCAGCAGCCGCGGGAGATTGAACATTCAGTACTTC. Its translation: CASSRGRLNIQYF.

This sequence joins TRBV7-2 and TRBJ2-2; D not resolved. The CDR3 is made up of 14 amino acids. The germline V and J ends were trimmed by 8 bases and 0 bases, with 10 bases remaining between them. Germline-derived CDR1 and CDR2 are SGHTA and FQGNSA. CDR3 sequence reads: CASPGLSNTGELFF. The CDR3 DNA is TGTGCCAGCCCCGGCCTTTCGAACACCGGGGAGCTGTTTTTT.

The chain couples TRBV29-1 to TRBJ2-7; TRBD2 matches at 10 bases. The V and J ends lost 2 bases and 6 bases, in that order; junction bases with no gene match: 7. The CDR3 consists of 14 residues. CDR1 and CDR2 (germline): SQVTM, ANQGSEA. The CDR3 protein is CSVELLAGASEQYF. For the CDR3, the DNA is TGCAGCGTTGAATTGCTAGCGGGAGCCAGCGAGCAGTACTTC.

The chain joins TRBV5-1 to TRBJ2-2; D remains ambiguous. The CDR3 loop spans 14 amino acids. CDR1 is SGHRS and CDR2 is YFSETQ in the germline V gene. Deletions cut 1 base from V and 2 bases from J, with 6 bases between. This CDR3 reads CASSLTVNTGELFF. DNA for the CDR3: TGCGCCAGCAGCTTGACGGTAAACACCGGGGAGCTGTTTTTT.

This clone has more than one count but fewer than ten. The chain has TRBV7-2 and TRBJ2-1; perhaps TRBD1 as D (5 bases). The CDR3 spans 13 residues. Trimming removed 2 bases at V and 7 bases at J, with 9 bases between. Germline loops: CDR1 SGHTA, CDR2 FQGNSA. The CDR3 bases are TGTGCCAGCAGCTTACGCAGGGCTAATGAGCAGTTCTTC. As protein: CASSLRRANEQFF.

This clone occurred a few times. V and J are TRBV30 and TRBJ1-5; D remains unclear. The CDR3 has 16 residues. Deletions cut 1 base from V and 2 bases from J, with 15 bases between. Germline CDR1 and CDR2: GTSNPN and SVGIG (reference sequence). This chain's CDR3 is CAWSAPGVQGNQPQHF. Here the CDR3 DNA reads TGTGCCTGGAGTGCCCCCGGTGTGCAGGGCAATCAGCCCCAGCATTTT.

This clone has more than one count but fewer than ten. The rearrangement joins TRBV2 to TRBJ2-7; D tentatively reads TRBD1 or TRBD2 (5 bases each). The ends were cut back, 6 bases at V and 0 bases at J, with 12 bases in the middle. The CDR3 contains 14 residues. Germline-derived CDR1 and CDR2 are SNHLY and FYNNEI. CDR3 in amino acids: CASRPGRDSYEQYF. In DNA, the CDR3 is TGTGCCAGCAGACCGGGACGGGACTCCTACGAGCAGTACTTC.

J is TRBJ2-5 and V is TRBV18; 10 bases are shared with TRBD2. The V gene's germline CDR1 is KGHSH and CDR2 LQKENI. V gave up 5 bases and J gave up 4 bases; unmatched junction bases: 7. This CDR3 has 15 amino acids. This CDR3 is CASSILAGTSETQYF. Here the CDR3 DNA reads TGTGCCAGCTCAATACTAGCGGGGACATCAGAGACCCAGTACTTC.

The chain joins TRBV6-5 to TRBJ2-4; 9 bases line up with TRBD1. The CDR3 has 15 residues. In germline, CDR1 is MNHEY, CDR2 SVGAGI. J lost 4 bases, V lost 8 bases, and 9 bases had no gene match. The CDR3 DNA reads as TGTGCCAGCTCCAATGCCGGGACAGGGAAAAACATTCAGTACTTC. It specifies CASSNAGTGKNIQYF.

V is TRBV27 and J is TRBJ2-5; no definite D call. The CDR3 contains 9 residues. Trimming removed 9 bases from V and 4 bases from J, with 3 bases in between. Germline CDR1 reads MNHEY; CDR2 reads SMNVEV (reference sequence). The CDR3 loop reads CARRETQYF. The CDR3, as DNA: TGTGCCAGGAGAGAGACCCAGTACTTC.

The V call is TRBV19, the J call TRBJ2-1, with D maybe TRBD2 (5 bases). Germline V gives CDR1 LNHDA, CDR2 SQIVND (reference sequence). This CDR3 has 13 amino acids. Deletions cut 7 bases from V and 0 bases from J, with 7 bases between. CDR3 protein: CASTGGSYNEQFF. CDR3 coding DNA: TGTGCCAGTACCGGAGGCTCCTACAATGAGCAGTTCTTC.

This clone was seen just once. This chain connects TRBV11-1 to TRBJ2-7; 7 nucleotides line up with TRBD2. The CDR3 has 18 residues. CDR1 SGHAT and CDR2 FQDESV come from the germline V gene (reference sequence). The V gene end was trimmed by 4 bases and the J gene end by 0 bases; junction bases not matched to a gene: 15. CDR3 sequence: CASSWEGWYGPSSYEQYF. CDR3 nucleotide sequence: TGTGCCAGCAGCTGGGAGGGGTGGTACGGACCCAGCTCCTACGAGCAGTACTTC. The full variable domain, its missing parts supplied by reference TRBV11-1 and TRBJ2-7, is EAEVAQSPRYKITEKSQAVAFWCDPISGHATLYWYRQILGQGPELLVQFQDESVVDDSQLPKDRFSAERLKGVDSTLKIQPAELGDSAMYLCASSWEGWYGPSSYEQYFGPGTRLTVT.

This clone was observed once. The V gene is TRBV2, the J gene TRBJ1-2, with TRBD1 matching 8 bases. The junction had 15 bases not matched to a gene; V was cut back by 10 bases and J by 8 bases. Germline V gene data show CDR1 as SNHLY and CDR2 as FYNNEI. CDR3 length: 14 residues. CDR3 sequence (DNA): TGTGCCAACCCCCCGACAGGGGAGTACGGCGGCTACACCTTC. It translates to CANPPTGEYGGYTF.